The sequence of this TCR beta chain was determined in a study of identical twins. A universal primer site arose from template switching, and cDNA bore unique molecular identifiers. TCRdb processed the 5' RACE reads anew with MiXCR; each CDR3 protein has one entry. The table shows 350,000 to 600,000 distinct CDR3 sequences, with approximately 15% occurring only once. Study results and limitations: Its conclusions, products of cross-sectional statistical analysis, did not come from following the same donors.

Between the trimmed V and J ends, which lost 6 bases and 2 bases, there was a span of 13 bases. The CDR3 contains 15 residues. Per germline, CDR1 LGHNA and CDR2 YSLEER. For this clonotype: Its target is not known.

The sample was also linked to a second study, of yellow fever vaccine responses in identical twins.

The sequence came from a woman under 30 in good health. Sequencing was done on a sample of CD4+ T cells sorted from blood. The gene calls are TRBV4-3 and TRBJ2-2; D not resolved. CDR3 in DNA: TGCGCCAGCAGTCTCGGTCCGGATAACACCGGGGAGCTGTTTTTT. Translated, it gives CASSLGPDNTGELFF.